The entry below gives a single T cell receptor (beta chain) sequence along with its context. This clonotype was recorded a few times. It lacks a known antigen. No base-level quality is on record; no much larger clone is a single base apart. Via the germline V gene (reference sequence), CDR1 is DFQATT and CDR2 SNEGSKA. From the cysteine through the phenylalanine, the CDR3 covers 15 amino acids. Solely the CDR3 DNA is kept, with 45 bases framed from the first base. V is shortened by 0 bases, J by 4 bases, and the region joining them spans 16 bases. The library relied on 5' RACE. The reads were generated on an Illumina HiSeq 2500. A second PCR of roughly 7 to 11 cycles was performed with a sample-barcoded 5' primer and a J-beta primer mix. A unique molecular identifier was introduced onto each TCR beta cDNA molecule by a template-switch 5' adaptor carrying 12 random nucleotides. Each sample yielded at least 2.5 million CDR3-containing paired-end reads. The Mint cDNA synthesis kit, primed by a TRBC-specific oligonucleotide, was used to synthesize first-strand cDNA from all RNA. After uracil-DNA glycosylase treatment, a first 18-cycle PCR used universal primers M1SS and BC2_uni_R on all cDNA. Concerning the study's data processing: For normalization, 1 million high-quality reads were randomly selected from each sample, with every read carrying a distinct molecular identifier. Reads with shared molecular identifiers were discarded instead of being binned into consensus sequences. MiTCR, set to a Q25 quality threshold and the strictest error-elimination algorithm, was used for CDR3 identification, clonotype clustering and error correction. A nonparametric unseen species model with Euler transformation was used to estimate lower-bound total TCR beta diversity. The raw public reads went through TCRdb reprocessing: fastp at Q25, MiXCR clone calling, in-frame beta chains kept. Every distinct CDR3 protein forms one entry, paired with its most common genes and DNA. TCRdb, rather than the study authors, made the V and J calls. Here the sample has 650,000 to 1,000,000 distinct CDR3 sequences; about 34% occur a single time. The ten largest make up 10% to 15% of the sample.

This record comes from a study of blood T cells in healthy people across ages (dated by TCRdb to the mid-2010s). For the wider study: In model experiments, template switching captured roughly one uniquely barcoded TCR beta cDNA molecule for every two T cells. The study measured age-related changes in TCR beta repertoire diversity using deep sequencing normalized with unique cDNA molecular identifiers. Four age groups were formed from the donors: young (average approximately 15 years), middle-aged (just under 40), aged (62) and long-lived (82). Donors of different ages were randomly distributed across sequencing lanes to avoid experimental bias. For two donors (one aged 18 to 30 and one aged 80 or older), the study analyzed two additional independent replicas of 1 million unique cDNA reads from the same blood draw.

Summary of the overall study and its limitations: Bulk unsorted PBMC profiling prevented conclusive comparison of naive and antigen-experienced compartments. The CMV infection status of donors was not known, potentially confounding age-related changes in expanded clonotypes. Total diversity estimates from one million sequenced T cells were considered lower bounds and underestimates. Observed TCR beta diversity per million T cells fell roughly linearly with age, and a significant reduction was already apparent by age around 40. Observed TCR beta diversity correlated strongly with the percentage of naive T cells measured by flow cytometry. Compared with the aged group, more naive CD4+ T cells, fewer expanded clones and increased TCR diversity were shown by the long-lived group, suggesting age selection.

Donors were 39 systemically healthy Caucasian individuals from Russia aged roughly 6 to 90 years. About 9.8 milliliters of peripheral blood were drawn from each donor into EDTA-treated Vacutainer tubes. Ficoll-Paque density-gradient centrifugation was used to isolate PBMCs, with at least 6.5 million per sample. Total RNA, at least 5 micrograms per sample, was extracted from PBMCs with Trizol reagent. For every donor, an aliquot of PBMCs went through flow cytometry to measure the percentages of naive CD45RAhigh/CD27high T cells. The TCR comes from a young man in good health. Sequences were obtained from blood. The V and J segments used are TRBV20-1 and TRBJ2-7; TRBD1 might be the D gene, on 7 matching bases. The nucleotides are TGCAGTGCTAGAGATAAAGGAGGGGGCGTATACGAGCAGTACTTC. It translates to CSARDKGGGVYEQYF.